The subject of this entry is one T cell receptor (beta chain). With 60 Vbeta and 13 Jbeta primers, the PCR was carried out. Profiled with immunoSEQ multiplex PCR; TCRdb holds only in-frame clones, not every one. The sample lists 200,000 to 250,000 clones; roughly 91% were seen once. Between the trimmed V and J ends, which lost 7 bases and 2 bases, there was a span of 15 bases. There are 16 residues in the CDR3. CDR1 is SNHLY and CDR2 is FYNNEI in the germline V gene. This specimen belongs to a study of cytomegalovirus exposure and HLA in healthy donors. Input material: PBMCs. The chain recombines TRBV2 with TRBJ2-6; tentatively, D is TRBD2 (5 bases). This sequence originates from a woman younger than 30 in good health and CMV-seronegative. The CDR3 reads CASTQRSRTGANVLTF. CDR3 DNA: TGTGCCAGCACCCAGCGGTCCCGAACTGGGGCCAACGTCCTGACTTTC.